This T cell receptor (beta chain) was recorded in a study of blood T cell repertoires in COVID-19. In the study overall: Whether acute or convalescent, the COVID-19 samples came from the United States, Italy and Spain.

The V and J ends lost 6 bases and 7 bases respectively, with 13 bases between them. The CDR3 loop spans 14 amino acids. Germline lookup yields CDR1 MDHEN and CDR2 SYDVKM. Clones were read by immunoSEQ multiplex PCR, and TCRdb kept only the in-frame ones, dropping some. In the table there are about 58,000 clones, 70% to 90% of which are singletons. V is TRBV28 and J is TRBJ1-6; possibly TRBD1 for D (6 bases). Sequencing was carried out using peripheral blood. The TCR originated in a man aged 35 to 55 with active COVID-19. This CDR3 reads CASSLTGKNSPLHF. CDR3 in DNA: TGTGCCAGCAGCTTAACAGGGAAAAATTCACCCCTCCACTTT.